This T cell receptor beta chain was obtained from a study of T cell repertoires in cytomegalovirus infection. The CDR3 extends over 17 amino acids. CDR1 SGHNT and CDR2 YENEEA come from the germline V gene. V lost 6 bases and J lost 1; bases outside the gene matches: 11. TCRdb independently ran MiXCR on the reads; one entry per CDR3 protein. The repertoire includes roughly 250,000 distinct CDR3 sequences, 10% to 15% of them detected once, and 1.6% sits in the top ten. Sequencing was carried out using PBMCs. This clonotype originated in a human donor in good health (CMV status not recorded). Some clones in this sample may be carry-over from other donors' samples. The rearrangement joins TRBV11-3 to TRBJ2-2; 7 positions match TRBD1. DNA for the CDR3: TGTGCCAGCAGACCGATTACAGGGGCGGGGAACACCGGGGAGCTGTTTTTT. Amino acids: CASRPITGAGNTGELFF.